The rows below give T cell receptor beta chains drawn from one sample of a study of T cell responses to AZD1222 COVID-19 vaccine. The protocol was immunoSEQ multiplex PCR, while the TCRdb copy is restricted to in-frame clones and leaves out a portion. Found here are 100,000 to 150,000 clones, 90% of them singletons; the top ten hold around 4.5%. The sequencing here drew on peripheral blood, taken on day 0 of MenACWY control vaccination. The receptor set was obtained from an adult in good health. Both conserved end residues are part of each CDR3. D genes are given only for firm matches. Rows give clone size only sometimes, using once, few, many, or a class for an expanded clone.

J: TRBJ2-5
size: .
V: TRBV7-9
D: .
CDR3: CASSLGRGEIAETQYF
DNA: TGTGCCAGCAGCTTAGGTAGGGGAGAGATCGCGGAGACCCAGTACTTC

J: TRBJ1-6
size: .
V: TRBV27
D: .
CDR3: CASKAGPDTFNSPLHF
DNA: TGTGCCAGCAAGGCAGGGCCTGATACTTTTAATTCACCCCTCCACTTT

J: TRBJ2-3
size: .
V: TRBV2
D: .
CDR3: CASSERTGTSTDTQYF
DNA: TGTGCCAGCAGTGAAAGAACAGGGACTAGCACAGATACGCAGTATTTT

J: TRBJ2-5
size: .
V: TRBV5-1
D: TRBD2
CDR3: CASSKAGVQETQYF
DNA: TGCGCCAGCAGCAAGGCGGGGGTCCAAGAGACCCAGTACTTC

J: TRBJ2-4
size: once
V: TRBV11-2
D: .
CDR3: CASSLGWDPDAKNIQYF
DNA: TGTGCCAGCAGCTTAGGATGGGATCCGGATGCCAAAAACATTCAGTACTTC

J: TRBJ2-2
size: few
V: TRBV11-2
D: TRBD2
CDR3: CASSFTSGSTGELFF
DNA: TGTGCCAGCAGCTTTACTAGCGGGAGCACCGGGGAGCTGTTTTTT

J: TRBJ1-5
size: .
V: TRBV7-2
D: TRBD1
CDR3: CASSLYGTGQSNQPQHF
DNA: TGTGCCAGCAGCTTATACGGGACAGGGCAGAGCAATCAGCCCCAGCATTTT

J: TRBJ2-7
size: .
V: TRBV28
D: .
CDR3: CASSSPRPPFEQYF
DNA: TGTGCCAGCAGTTCCCCTCGGCCCCCTTTCGAGCAGTACTTC

J: TRBJ2-1
size: .
V: TRBV5-6
D: .
CDR3: CASSLEPYNEQFF
DNA: TGTGCCAGCAGCTTGGAGCCCTACAATGAGCAGTTCTTC

J: TRBJ2-1
size: .
V: TRBV5-4
D: TRBD2
CDR3: CASSPPAGTSGDHNEQFF
DNA: TGTGCCAGCAGCCCCCCGGCCGGGACTAGCGGGGACCACAATGAGCAGTTCTTC

J: TRBJ1-6
size: .
V: TRBV2
D: .
CDR3: CASSRGLNSPLHF
DNA: TGTGCCAGCAGTAGGGGTTTGAATTCACCCCTCCACTTT

J: TRBJ1-5
size: .
V: TRBV25-1
D: .
CDR3: CASSATGTNQPQHF
DNA: TGTGCCAGCAGTGCAACAGGTACCAATCAGCCCCAGCATTTT

J: TRBJ2-5
size: .
V: TRBV7-6
D: .
CDR3: CASSLLGDQETQYF
DNA: TGTGCCAGCAGCTTGTTGGGGGACCAAGAGACCCAGTACTTC

J: TRBJ2-1
size: few
V: TRBV28
D: TRBD2
CDR3: CASSLYHAGTSGAQNYNEQFF
DNA: TGTGCCAGCAGTCTCTATCACGCCGGGACTAGCGGGGCGCAAAACTACAATGAGCAGTTCTTC

J: TRBJ2-1
size: .
V: TRBV7-3
D: TRBD2
CDR3: CASSLIGTSGRASYNEQFF
DNA: TGTGCCAGCAGCTTAATTGGGACTAGCGGGAGGGCCTCCTACAATGAGCAGTTCTTC

J: TRBJ2-2
size: .
V: TRBV7-2
D: .
CDR3: CASSFGGVNTGELFF
DNA: TGTGCCAGCAGCTTCGGCGGGGTGAACACCGGGGAGCTGTTTTTT

J: TRBJ2-4
size: .
V: TRBV27
D: .
CDR3: CASSLGQFHIQYF
DNA: TGTGCCAGCAGTTTAGGGCAGTTCCACATTCAGTACTTC

J: TRBJ1-1
size: .
V: TRBV7-2
D: .
CDR3: CASSLRYGGTEAFF
DNA: TGTGCCAGCAGCCTCCGTTATGGGGGCACTGAAGCTTTCTTT

J: TRBJ2-2
size: few
V: TRBV29-1
D: .
CDR3: CSVEVRGIRGTGELFF
DNA: TGCAGCGTTGAAGTAAGAGGAATCAGGGGAACCGGGGAGCTGTTTTTT

J: TRBJ1-2
size: .
V: TRBV6-4
D: TRBD1
CDR3: CASSDSGTGHGYTF
DNA: TGTGCCAGCAGTGACTCGGGGACAGGGCACGGCTACACCTTC

J: TRBJ1-1
size: .
V: TRBV27
D: .
CDR3: CASRLRGYTEAFF
DNA: TGTGCCAGCAGGCTCCGGGGCTACACTGAAGCTTTCTTT

J: TRBJ2-1
size: .
V: TRBV4-3
D: TRBD2
CDR3: CASSQGRGGGMHNEQFF
DNA: TGCGCCAGCAGCCAAGGGAGGGGCGGGGGGATGCACAATGAGCAGTTCTTC

J: TRBJ2-1
size: .
V: TRBV7-9
D: TRBD2
CDR3: CASSLASTSGRAYNEQFF
DNA: TGTGCCAGCAGCTTGGCGTCAACTAGCGGGAGGGCCTACAATGAGCAGTTCTTC

J: TRBJ2-1
size: .
V: TRBV6-5
D: .
CDR3: CASRSEGSYNEQFF
DNA: TGTGCCAGCAGATCGGAGGGCTCCTACAATGAGCAGTTCTTC

J: TRBJ1-1
size: .
V: TRBV7-9
D: .
CDR3: CASSLEFGPEAFF
DNA: TGTGCCAGCAGCTTAGAATTTGGGCCTGAAGCTTTCTTT

J: TRBJ1-5
size: .
V: TRBV9
D: TRBD1
CDR3: CASFPGTGLQPQHF
DNA: TGTGCCAGCTTCCCCGGGACAGGACTTCAGCCCCAGCATTTT

J: TRBJ2-1
size: .
V: TRBV6-1
D: TRBD2
CDR3: CASSELAGGYNEQFF
DNA: TGTGCCAGCAGTGAACTAGCGGGAGGATACAATGAGCAGTTCTTC

J: TRBJ1-3
size: .
V: TRBV7-2
D: .
CDR3: CASSLVAAPGGNTIYF
DNA: TGTGCCAGCAGCTTAGTGGCCGCTCCAGGCGGAAACACCATATATTTT

J: TRBJ2-2
size: .
V: TRBV24-1
D: TRBD1
CDR3: CATSDADRGNTGELFF
DNA: TGTGCCACCAGTGACGCCGACAGGGGTAACACCGGGGAGCTGTTTTTT

J: TRBJ1-5
size: few
V: TRBV27
D: .
CDR3: CASSFLGKSNQPQHF
DNA: TGTGCCAGCAGTTTTCTGGGAAAGAGCAATCAGCCCCAGCATTTT

J: TRBJ1-1
size: few
V: TRBV28
D: .
CDR3: CASRDRLNTEAFF
DNA: TGTGCCAGCAGGGACAGACTGAACACTGAAGCTTTCTTT

J: TRBJ1-1
size: .
V: TRBV25-1
D: .
CDR3: CASSHQGMNTEAFF
DNA: TGTGCCAGCTCCCATCAGGGCATGAACACTGAAGCTTTCTTT

J: TRBJ2-5
size: once
V: TRBV4-2
D: .
CDR3: CASSQESKGETQYF
DNA: TGTGCCAGCAGCCAAGAGAGCAAGGGAGAGACCCAGTACTTC

J: TRBJ2-1
size: once
V: TRBV6-6
D: TRBD2
CDR3: CASSSPGGKNEQFF
DNA: TGTGCCAGCAGTTCCCCGGGGGGGAAGAATGAGCAGTTCTTC

J: TRBJ2-6
size: .
V: TRBV10-1
D: TRBD1
CDR3: CASSEGTGTSGANVLTF
DNA: TGCGCCAGCAGTGAGGGGACAGGGACCTCTGGGGCCAACGTCCTGACTTTC

J: TRBJ2-7
size: .
V: TRBV28
D: TRBD1
CDR3: CASSIPGQTYEQYF
DNA: TGTGCCAGCAGTATCCCGGGACAGACCTACGAGCAGTACTTC

J: TRBJ1-1
size: .
V: TRBV7-2
D: TRBD1
CDR3: CASSFAVSTGGDTEAFF
DNA: TGTGCCAGCAGCTTCGCGGTATCGACAGGGGGGGACACTGAAGCTTTCTTT

J: TRBJ1-6
size: .
V: TRBV3-1/TRBV3-2
D: .
CDR3: CASRGGNRNSPLHF
DNA: TGTGCCAGCAGAGGAGGGAATCGGAATTCACCCCTCCACTTT

J: TRBJ1-2
size: .
V: TRBV3-1/TRBV3-2
D: TRBD1
CDR3: CASSDRIQGARGYTF
DNA: TGTGCCAGCAGCGACAGAATACAGGGGGCGCGGGGCTACACCTTC

J: TRBJ1-1
size: .
V: TRBV7-3
D: .
CDR3: CASSFGGRMNTEAFF
DNA: TGTGCCAGCAGCTTTGGGGGCAGAATGAACACTGAAGCTTTCTTT

J: TRBJ1-5
size: .
V: TRBV15
D: TRBD1
CDR3: CATSRQGQADQPQHF
DNA: TGTGCCACCAGCAGGCAGGGACAGGCGGATCAGCCCCAGCATTTT

J: TRBJ2-1
size: .
V: TRBV7-2
D: TRBD1
CDR3: CASSLSGTATYNEQFF
DNA: TGTGCCAGCAGCCTCTCAGGGACAGCCACCTACAATGAGCAGTTCTTC

J: TRBJ2-2
size: .
V: TRBV29-1
D: .
CDR3: CSVPREYTGELFF
DNA: TGCAGCGTTCCCAGGGAGTACACCGGGGAGCTGTTTTTT

J: TRBJ2-2
size: few
V: TRBV27
D: .
CDR3: CASSLVLSGELFF
DNA: TGTGCCAGCAGTTTGGTCCTTAGCGGGGAGCTGTTTTTT

J: TRBJ2-3
size: .
V: TRBV9
D: .
CDR3: CASSPGTYPDTQYF
DNA: TGTGCCAGCAGCCCCGGGACTTACCCAGATACGCAGTATTTT

J: TRBJ2-1
size: .
V: TRBV10-2
D: .
CDR3: CASRSSRPYNEQFF
DNA: TGCGCCAGCAGATCGTCCCGGCCTTACAATGAGCAGTTCTTC

J: TRBJ1-6
size: once
V: TRBV19
D: .
CDR3: CASSVRGNSPLHF
DNA: TGTGCCAGTAGCGTCAGGGGCAATTCACCCCTCCACTTT

J: TRBJ1-4
size: .
V: TRBV9
D: TRBD1
CDR3: CASSATGRNEKLFF
DNA: TGTGCCAGCAGCGCGACAGGGCGTAACGAAAAACTGTTTTTT

J: TRBJ1-5
size: .
V: TRBV6-2/TRBV6-3
D: .
CDR3: CASSWSGYSNQPQHF
DNA: TGTGCCAGCAGTTGGTCAGGGTATAGCAATCAGCCCCAGCATTTT

J: TRBJ1-5
size: .
V: TRBV28
D: TRBD1
CDR3: CASRTPGQGHNQPQHF
DNA: TGTGCCAGCAGAACCCCGGGACAGGGCCACAATCAGCCCCAGCATTTT

J: TRBJ2-3
size: .
V: TRBV7-9
D: .
CDR3: CASSLRSQTSTDTQYF
DNA: TGTGCCAGCAGCTTACGAAGCCAGACTAGCACAGATACGCAGTATTTT

J: TRBJ2-5
size: .
V: TRBV5-4
D: .
CDR3: CASSGTGGVETQYF
DNA: TGTGCCAGCAGCGGAACAGGGGGGGTAGAGACCCAGTACTTC